A single sample is the source of the 30 T cell receptor beta chains below, sequenced in a study of cytomegalovirus exposure and HLA in healthy donors. The PCR was carried out with 60 Vbeta primers and 13 Jbeta primers. Produced via immunoSEQ multiplex PCR; TCRdb's table is partial and in-frame only. The table lists approximately 93,000 clones, approximately 81% of them singletons, with 3% to 4% in the top ten. Sample: PBMCs. These receptors all come from a male donor in good health and CMV-seropositive.

V usage is TRBV9 and J usage is TRBJ2-7; weak D call: TRBD2 (6 bases). CDR1 is SGDLS, CDR2 YYNGEE, per germline. Trimming took 0 bases from V and 1 from J, leaving 11 bases between them. CDR3 length: 15 residues. CDR3 loop: CASSVGGLLSYEQYF. The CDR3 region has the DNA TGTGCCAGCAGCGTAGGGGGACTCCTATCCTACGAGCAGTACTTC.

The V call is TRBV5-4, the J call TRBJ1-2; D is possibly TRBD1 (6 bases). Deletions cut 1 base from V and 6 bases from J, with 13 bases between. Per germline, CDR1 SGHNT and CDR2 YYREEE (reference sequence). The CDR3 length is 14 residues. CDR3 sequence: CASSLFGGRNGYTF. CDR3 coding DNA: TGTGCCAGCAGCTTGTTTGGGGGCCGGAATGGCTACACCTTC.

The CDR3 DNA reads TGCGCCAGCAGCCCGGACTTCGACACGACCGGCACAGATACGCAGTATTTT. It codes for CASSPDFDTTGTDTQYF. The chain is built from TRBV5-1 and TRBJ2-3, with D possibly TRBD2 on 5 matching bases. Germline loops: CDR1 SGHRS, CDR2 YFSETQ. Deletions cut 4 bases from V and 1 base from J, with 19 bases between. The length of the CDR3 is 17 residues.

This clone has only a few counts. The rearrangement uses TRBV5-6 and TRBJ1-1; no reliable D call. V shed 2 bases and J shed 0 bases, with 8 bases lying between them. This CDR3 spans 14 amino acids. Germline V gives CDR1 SGHDT, CDR2 YYEEEE. The CDR3 bases are TGTGCCAGCAGCTTCGGAGCGATGAACACTGAAGCTTTCTTT. Translated: CASSFGAMNTEAFF.

The V gene is TRBV15, the J gene TRBJ2-1; no clear D gene. Deletions cut 3 bases from V and 9 bases from J, with 15 bases between. The CDR3 totals 14 residues. Germline assignment: CDR1 LNHNV and CDR2 YYDKDF (reference sequence). The DNA of the CDR3 is TGTGCCACCAGCAGCGGAGACTCCGACGCTGAGCAGTTCTTC. It specifies CATSSGDSDAEQFF.

The CDR3 spells CASTRDSYEQYF. In DNA, the CDR3 is TGCGCCAGCACCCGGGACAGCTACGAGCAGTACTTC. The V call is TRBV5-1, the J call TRBJ2-7; 7 positions agree with TRBD1. This CDR3 contains 12 residues. Germline CDR1 is SGHRS and CDR2 is YFSETQ. V dropped 6 bases and J dropped 3; count of bases not matched to a gene: 3.

The V and J genes are TRBV13 and TRBJ2-1, with D perhaps TRBD1 (5 bases). The CDR3 contains 17 residues. Germline V gene lookup returns CDR1 PRHDT and CDR2 FYEKMQ (reference sequence). Trimming pared 0 bases from V and 0 bases from J, leaving 12 bases between. This CDR3 is CASSLGRLQGSYNEQFF. DNA of the CDR3: TGTGCCAGCAGCTTAGGCCGACTCCAGGGCTCCTACAATGAGCAGTTCTTC.

The chain combines TRBV30 with TRBJ1-4; 7 nucleotides align to TRBD1. Germline trimming cut 3 bases from V and 8 bases from J; bases unmatched to any gene: 24. The CDR3 totals 19 residues. Germline assignment: CDR1 GTSNPN and CDR2 SVGIG (reference sequence). The CDR3 DNA follows: TGTGCCTGGAGCGCCTTAACAGGGGATGCGACCTTAGGGTCAGAAAAACTGTTTTTT. It yields the protein CAWSALTGDATLGSEKLFF.

This chain uses TRBV25-1 with TRBJ2-1; the match to TRBD2 covers 14 bases. The CDR3 consists of 16 residues. V lost 5 bases and J lost 3; bases outside the gene matches: 3. Per the germline V gene, CDR1 is MGHDK and CDR2 is SYGVNS. CDR3: CASSKGTSGGYNEQFF. CDR3 sequence (DNA): TGTGCCAGCAGTAAAGGGACTAGCGGGGGCTACAATGAGCAGTTCTTC.

This chain uses TRBV5-1 with TRBJ2-1, with D maybe TRBD2 (5 bases). The CDR3 runs to 16 residues. Germline V gene sequence: CDR1 SGHRS, CDR2 YFSETQ. Trimming removed 0 bases from V and 0 bases from J, with 10 bases in between. CDR3 residues: CASSLDGESSYNEQFF. DNA for the CDR3: TGCGCCAGCAGCTTGGATGGGGAGAGCTCCTACAATGAGCAGTTCTTC.

V and J are TRBV9 and TRBJ2-2; TRBD1 might be the D (6 bases). Germline values: CDR1 SGDLS, CDR2 YYNGEE. V dropped 0 bases and J dropped 0 bases, with 6 bases sitting between them. The CDR3 has 15 residues. The CDR3 region is CASSVGTANTGELFF. The CDR3 DNA reads as TGTGCCAGCAGCGTAGGGACAGCGAACACCGGGGAGCTGTTTTTT.

The chain has TRBV27 and TRBJ1-2; unclear D gene. Deletions cut 3 bases from V and 13 bases from J, with 12 bases between. CDR1 and CDR2 (germline): MNHEY, SMNVEV (reference sequence). The CDR3 is 11 amino acids. DNA for the CDR3: TGTGCCAGCAGTTTGACGACTCCCTCCACCTTC. This encodes CASSLTTPSTF.

This chain uses TRBV30 with TRBJ2-7; D gene unclear. Trimming shortened V by 2 bases and J by 2 bases, and 13 bases separated the two germline ends. Germline V gene data show CDR1 as GTSNPN and CDR2 as SVGIG (reference sequence). CDR3 length: 14 residues. CDR3 DNA sequence: TGTGCCTGGAGTTCAGCGCGGTTGACCTACGAGCAGTACTTC. Protein: CAWSSARLTYEQYF.

The chain combines TRBV5-1 with TRBJ2-2, with D possibly being TRBD1 (5 bases). The CDR3 is 16 residues long. V was pared by 0 bases and J by 0 bases, with 9 bases between. CDR1 and CDR2 from the germline V gene are SGHRS and YFSETQ. The CDR3 spells CASSLGQRTNTGELFF. The CDR3 DNA follows: TGCGCCAGCAGCTTGGGACAGAGAACGAACACCGGGGAGCTGTTTTTT.

In its sample, this clone was seen a few times. The V call is TRBV5-6, the J call TRBJ1-6; D remains ambiguous. The CDR3 spans 13 residues. The V end was cut by 2 bases, the J end by 7 bases, with 7 bases between. CDR1 is SGHDT, CDR2 YYEEEE, per germline. As DNA, the CDR3 is TGTGCCAGCAGCTTTTGGGCAAATTCACCCCTCCACTTT. Its protein product is CASSFWANSPLHF.

This clone came up once. V is TRBV7-9 and J is TRBJ2-2; 11 positions match TRBD1. The CDR3 is made up of 16 amino acids. Germline loops: CDR1 SEHNR, CDR2 FQNEAQ (reference sequence). V lost 5 bases and J lost 5; bases outside the gene matches: 7. CDR3 region: CASSDTGQGVTGELFF. Written as DNA, the CDR3 is TGTGCCAGCAGCGACACGGGACAGGGGGTTACCGGGGAGCTGTTTTTT.

CDR3 nucleotide sequence: TGTGCCACCAGCAGAGGAACGGCAGGGGAGACCCAGTACTTC. It yields the protein CATSRGTAGETQYF. V usage is TRBV15 and J usage is TRBJ2-5, with D perhaps TRBD1 (5 bases). V lost 1 base, J lost 5 bases, and 11 bases lay in between. Germline V gene sequence: CDR1 LNHNV, CDR2 YYDKDF (reference sequence). The CDR3 covers 14 residues.

V usage is TRBV6-5 and J usage is TRBJ1-2, with D maybe TRBD1 (5 bases). CDR1 and CDR2 from the germline V gene are MNHEY and SVGAGI. The CDR3 is 12 residues long. V was pared by 5 bases and J by 4 bases, with 8 bases between. In nucleotides, the CDR3 is TGTGCCAGCAGTGACAGTTTCTATGGCTACACCTTC. Translated: CASSDSFYGYTF.

The rearrangement links TRBV19 to TRBJ1-2; 9 positions agree with TRBD1. The trim removed 4 bases at V and 6 bases at J, leaving 9 bases unmatched. Germline V gene lookup returns CDR1 LNHDA and CDR2 SQIVND (reference sequence). This CDR3 is built from 15 residues. CDR3 residues: CASSTLGTGSDGYTF. DNA for the CDR3: TGTGCCAGTAGTACCCTCGGGACAGGGTCCGATGGCTACACCTTC.

The V gene is TRBV19, the J gene TRBJ2-5; D possibly corresponds to TRBD1 (6 bases). Deletions cut 6 bases from V and 4 bases from J, with 18 bases between. The CDR3 has 15 residues. Germline CDR1 LNHDA, CDR2 SQIVND (reference sequence). The CDR3 loop reads CASRNPGDLTETQYF. The CDR3 DNA reads as TGTGCCAGTAGAAACCCAGGGGATCTTACAGAGACCCAGTACTTC.

V and J are TRBV9 and TRBJ2-3; TRBD1 might be the D (5 bases). Germline V gives CDR1 SGDLS, CDR2 YYNGEE. The germline V and J ends were trimmed by 3 bases and 0 bases, with 11 bases remaining between them. This CDR3 has 15 residues. CDR3 protein: CASSGTGLSTDTQYF. The CDR3 nucleotides read TGTGCCAGCAGCGGTACAGGCCTTAGCACAGATACGCAGTATTTT.

The chain is built from TRBV7-9 and TRBJ1-1; weak D call: TRBD1 (6 bases). Germline CDR1 is SEHNR and CDR2 is FQNEAQ (reference sequence). The V and J ends lost 5 bases and 5 bases respectively, with 12 bases between them. This CDR3 is built from 13 residues. For the CDR3, the DNA is TGTGCCAGCAGCCCACAACAGGGTACTGAAGCTTTCTTT. Translated: CASSPQQGTEAFF.

The chain has TRBV10-1 and TRBJ2-2; 9 nucleotides line up with TRBD1. This CDR3 has 13 amino acids. Germline V lookup: CDR1 WNHNN, CDR2 SYGVQD (reference sequence). Trimming took 6 bases from V and 4 from J; bases not matched to a gene: 0. This chain's CDR3 is CASRTGGTGELFF. The CDR3 region has the DNA TGCGCCAGCAGGACAGGGGGCACCGGGGAGCTGTTTTTT.

About this clone: This CDR3 is also generated by other DNA sequences in the sample. The V gene is TRBV2, the J gene TRBJ1-5, with D tentatively TRBD1 (5 bases). Germline CDR1 reads SNHLY; CDR2 reads FYNNEI. The CDR3 loop spans 14 amino acids. The germline V and J ends were trimmed by 6 bases and 4 bases, with 13 bases remaining between them. CDR3 residues: CASSADRGNQPQHF. CDR3 in DNA: TGTGCCAGCAGCGCAGACAGAGGTAATCAGCCCCAGCATTTT.

This rearrangement joins TRBV30 to TRBJ1-5, with D unclear. Trimming removed 1 base at V and 0 bases at J, with 7 bases between. Germline CDR1 and CDR2: GTSNPN and SVGIG (reference sequence). The CDR3 is 14 amino acids. DNA for the CDR3: TGTGCCTGGAGTGCGGTTTATAGCAATCAGCCCCAGCATTTT. It encodes CAWSAVYSNQPQHF.

The V gene is TRBV5-6, the J gene TRBJ1-5; 10 bases are a match to TRBD1. CDR1 SGHDT and CDR2 YYEEEE come from the germline V gene. The J segment lost 0 bases and the V segment lost 2 bases, leaving 5 bases of the junction unmatched. This CDR3 has 17 residues. The CDR3 sequence: CASSFGQGVYSNQPQHF. The CDR3, as DNA: TGTGCCAGCAGCTTTGGACAGGGGGTTTATAGCAATCAGCCCCAGCATTTT.

This rearrangement joins TRBV14 to TRBJ2-1, with 11 bases fitting TRBD2. J lost 6 bases, V lost 5 bases, and 6 bases had no gene match. This CDR3 is 15 amino acids long. The germline V gene encodes CDR1 SGHDN and CDR2 FVKESK. The CDR3 region is CASSVLAGGLNEQFF. In nucleotides, the CDR3 is TGTGCCAGCAGCGTTCTAGCGGGGGGTCTCAATGAGCAGTTCTTC.

This chain links TRBV6-4 with TRBJ1-2; TRBD1 matches 7 bases. Trimming took 2 bases from V and 4 from J; bases not matched to a gene: 7. Germline V gene sequence: CDR1 MRHNA, CDR2 SNTAGT. The length of the CDR3 is 15 residues. For the CDR3, the DNA is TGTGCCAGCAGTGACCCCTGGACAGGAGGCTATGGCTACACCTTC. Translated: CASSDPWTGGYGYTF.

The chain is built from TRBV30 and TRBJ2-1, with D maybe TRBD1 (5 bases). V shed 7 bases and J shed 9 bases, with 10 bases lying between them. From germline, CDR1 is GTSNPN and CDR2 SVGIG (reference sequence). The CDR3 runs 10 residues. CDR3 nucleotides: TGTGCCTTTCAGGGCGTTGAGCAGTTCTTC. Protein: CAFQGVEQFF.

The CDR3 reads CASSESGQGSGQPQHF. The CDR3, as DNA: TGTGCCAGCAGTGAAAGTGGTCAGGGGAGCGGTCAGCCCCAGCATTTT. V and J are TRBV6-1 and TRBJ1-5; the D gene is possibly TRBD1 (6 bases). CDR3 length equals 16 residues. V was trimmed by 2 bases and J by 6 bases, leaving 17 bases between them. The germline gives CDR1 MNHNS, CDR2 SASEGT.